The rows below give T cell receptor beta chains drawn from one sample of a study of cytomegalovirus exposure and HLA in healthy donors. The method was immunoSEQ multiplex PCR; TCRdb's version includes in-frame clones alone and lacks a portion of them. The data contain roughly 200,000 clones, over 70% of them seen just once; the ten biggest clones take up 2.9%. The sequenced sample consisted of PBMCs. These TCRs come from a male donor in good health and CMV-seronegative. CDR3s include the opening cysteine and the closing phenylalanine or tryptophan. A D gene is named only where the DNA matches it firmly. Part of the rows lack a size; the others show once, few, many or a class for expanded clones.

>TRBD1|TRBJ1-2|-|TRBV25-1|15
TGTGCCAGCACTGGCCCCGACAGGGGAGACTATGGCTACACCTTC
CASTGPDRGDYGYTF
>-|TRBJ2-5|-|TRBV11-3|13
TGTGCCAGCAGCTTAGGGTACCGGGAGACCCAGTACTTC
CASSLGYRETQYF
>TRBD1|TRBJ2-3|-|TRBV10-3|17
TGTGCCATCAGTGCGGCTCTTGGGACAGGGCCAGGAGATACGCAGTATTTT
CAISAALGTGPGDTQYF
>-|TRBJ2-3|once|TRBV7-9|12
TGTGCCAGCAGCTCTAGCACAGATACGCAGTATTTT
CASSSSTDTQYF
>TRBD1|TRBJ2-5|-|TRBV11-2|14
TGTGCCAGCAGCCGCGACAGGGGGCAGGAGACCCAGTACTTC
CASSRDRGQETQYF
>-|TRBJ1-4|-|TRBV4-2|13
TGTGCCAGCAAAAATTGGGGGGATGAAAAACTGTTTTTT
CASKNWGDEKLFF
>-|TRBJ2-6|-|TRBV11-3|15
TGTGCCAGCAGCCCCGGGAGTGGTGGGGCCAACGTCCTGACTTTC
CASSPGSGGANVLTF
>TRBD2|TRBJ2-1|-|TRBV4-2|19
TGTGCCAGCAGCCAAGTCGGTTTTAGCGGGAGGGCCTTCTACAATGAGCAGTTCTTC
CASSQVGFSGRAFYNEQFF
>-|TRBJ1-2|-|TRBV28|14
TGTGCCAGCAGTTTTAGCAGGACAGCTTATGGCTACACCTTC
CASSFSRTAYGYTF
>-|TRBJ2-1|-|TRBV6-1|14
TGTGCCAGCAGAACTATGAGCTCCTACAATGAGCAGTTCTTC
CASRTMSSYNEQFF
>TRBD2|TRBJ2-1|-|TRBV7-9|14
TGTGCCAGCAGCCCTAGCGGGAGGGCCAATGAGCAGTTCTTC
CASSPSGRANEQFF
>-|TRBJ2-7|-|TRBV29-1|11
TGCAGCGTTGATGGGGGAGGCGAGCAGTACTTC
CSVDGGGEQYF
>-|TRBJ1-1|-|TRBV14|15
TGTGCCAGCAGCCAATGGGAGAAGGGAAACACTGAAGCTTTCTTT
CASSQWEKGNTEAFF